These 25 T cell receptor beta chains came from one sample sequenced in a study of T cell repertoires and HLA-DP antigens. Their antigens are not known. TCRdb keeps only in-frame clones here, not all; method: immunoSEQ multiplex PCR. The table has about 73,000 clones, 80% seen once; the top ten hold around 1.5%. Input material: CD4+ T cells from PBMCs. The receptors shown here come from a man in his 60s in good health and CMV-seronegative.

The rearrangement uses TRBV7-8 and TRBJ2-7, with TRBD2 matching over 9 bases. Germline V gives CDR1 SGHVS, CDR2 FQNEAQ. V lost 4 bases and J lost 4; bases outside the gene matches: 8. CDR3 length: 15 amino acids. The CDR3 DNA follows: TGTGCCAGCAGCTCCTCAGGGGGACTAGCTTACGAGCAGTACGTC. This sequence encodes CASSSSGGLAYEQYV.

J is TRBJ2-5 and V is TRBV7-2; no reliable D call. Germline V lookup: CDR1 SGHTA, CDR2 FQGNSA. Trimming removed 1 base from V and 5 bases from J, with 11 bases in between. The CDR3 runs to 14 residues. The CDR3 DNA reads TGTGCCAGCAGCTTAGGAAGGCAGGTGGAGACCCAGTACTTC. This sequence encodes CASSLGRQVETQYF.

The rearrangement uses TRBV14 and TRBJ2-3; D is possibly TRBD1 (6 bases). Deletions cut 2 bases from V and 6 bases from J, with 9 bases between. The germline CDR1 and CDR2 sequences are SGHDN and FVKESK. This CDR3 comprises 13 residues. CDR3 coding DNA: TGTGCCAGCAGCCAAAGGGGGACGGATACGCAGTATTTT. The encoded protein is CASSQRGTDTQYF. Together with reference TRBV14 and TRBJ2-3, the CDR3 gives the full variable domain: EAGVTQFPSHSVIEKGQTVTLRCDPISGHDNLYWYRRVMGKEIKFLLHFVKESKQDESGMPNNRFLAERTGGTYSTLKVQPAELEDSGVYFCASSQRGTDTQYFGPGTRLTVL.

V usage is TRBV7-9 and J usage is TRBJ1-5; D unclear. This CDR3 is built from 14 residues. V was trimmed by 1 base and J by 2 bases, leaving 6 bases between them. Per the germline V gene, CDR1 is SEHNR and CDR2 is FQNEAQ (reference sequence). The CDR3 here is CASSLVEGNQPQHF. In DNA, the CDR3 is TGTGCCAGCAGCTTAGTTGAGGGCAATCAGCCCCAGCATTTT.

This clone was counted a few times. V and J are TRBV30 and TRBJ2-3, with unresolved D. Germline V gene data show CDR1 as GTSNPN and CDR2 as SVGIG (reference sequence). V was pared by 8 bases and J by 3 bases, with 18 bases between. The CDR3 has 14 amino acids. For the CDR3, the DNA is TGTGCCGGGCAGGTACCCACGAGAACAGATACGCAGTATTTT. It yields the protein CAGQVPTRTDTQYF. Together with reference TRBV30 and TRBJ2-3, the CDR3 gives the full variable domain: SQTIHQWPATLVQPVGSPLSLECTVEGTSNPNLYWYRQAAGRGLQLLFYSVGIGQISSEVPQNLSASRPQDRQFILSSKKLLLSDSGFYLCAGQVPTRTDTQYFGPGTRLTVL.

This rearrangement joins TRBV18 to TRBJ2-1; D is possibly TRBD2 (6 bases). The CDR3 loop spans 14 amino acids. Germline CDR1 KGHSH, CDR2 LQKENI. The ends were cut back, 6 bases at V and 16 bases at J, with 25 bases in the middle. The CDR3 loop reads CASSPGREQLLLFF. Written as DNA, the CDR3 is TGTGCCAGCTCCCCAGGACGGGAGCAGCTCTTGTTATTCTTC.

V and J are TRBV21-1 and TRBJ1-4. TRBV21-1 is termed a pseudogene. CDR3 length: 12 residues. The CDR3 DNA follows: TGTGCCAGCAGGTCGGGGGATGAAAAACTGTTTTTT. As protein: CASRSGDEKLFF.

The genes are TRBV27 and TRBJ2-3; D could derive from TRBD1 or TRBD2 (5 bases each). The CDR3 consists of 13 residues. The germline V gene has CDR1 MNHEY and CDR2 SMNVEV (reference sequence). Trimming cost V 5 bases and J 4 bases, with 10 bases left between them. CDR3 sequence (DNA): TGTGCCAGCAGTACTCGGGGCGCAGATACGCAGTATTTT. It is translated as CASSTRGADTQYF.

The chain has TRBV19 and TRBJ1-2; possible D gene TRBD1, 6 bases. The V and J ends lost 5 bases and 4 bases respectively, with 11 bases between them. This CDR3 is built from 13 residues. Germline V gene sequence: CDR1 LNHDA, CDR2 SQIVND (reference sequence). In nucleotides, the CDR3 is TGTGCCAGTAGTCCACAGGGATCCTATGGCTACACCTTC. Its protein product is CASSPQGSYGYTF.

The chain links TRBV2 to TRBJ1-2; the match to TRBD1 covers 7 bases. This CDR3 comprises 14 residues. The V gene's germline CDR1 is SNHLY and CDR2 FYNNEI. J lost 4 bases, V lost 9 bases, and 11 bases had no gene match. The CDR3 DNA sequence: TGTGCCAGTCATTCAACGGGACAGATCTATGGCTACACCTTC. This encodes CASHSTGQIYGYTF.

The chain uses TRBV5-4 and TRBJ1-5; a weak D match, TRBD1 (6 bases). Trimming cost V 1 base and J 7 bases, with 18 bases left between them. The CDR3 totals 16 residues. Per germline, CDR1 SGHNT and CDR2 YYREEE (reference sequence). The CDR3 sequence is CASSLSGDGGRQPQHF. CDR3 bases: TGTGCCAGCAGCTTGTCAGGCGACGGGGGCAGGCAGCCCCAGCATTTT.

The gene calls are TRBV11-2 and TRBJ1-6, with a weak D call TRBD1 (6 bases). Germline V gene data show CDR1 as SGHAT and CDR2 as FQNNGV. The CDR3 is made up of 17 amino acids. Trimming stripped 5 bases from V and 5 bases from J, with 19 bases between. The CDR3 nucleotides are TGTGCCAGCAGCCCCCGTGGGGGGGGCTGGAATAATTCACCCCTCCACTTT. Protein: CASSPRGGGWNNSPLHF.

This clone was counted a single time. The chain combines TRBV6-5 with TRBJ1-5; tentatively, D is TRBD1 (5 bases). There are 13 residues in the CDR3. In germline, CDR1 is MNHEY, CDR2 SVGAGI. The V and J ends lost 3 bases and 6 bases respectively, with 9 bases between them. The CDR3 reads CASSYEGFQPQHF. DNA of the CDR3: TGTGCCAGCAGTTATGAGGGGTTTCAGCCCCAGCATTTT.

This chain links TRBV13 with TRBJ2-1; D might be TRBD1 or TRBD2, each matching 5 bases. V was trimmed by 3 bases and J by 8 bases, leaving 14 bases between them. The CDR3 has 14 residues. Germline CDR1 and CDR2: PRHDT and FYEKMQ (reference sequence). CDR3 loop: CASSFSGRIDEQFF. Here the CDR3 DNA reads TGTGCCAGCAGCTTCTCAGGGAGAATCGATGAGCAGTTCTTC.

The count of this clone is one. The CDR3 region is CASRPSGQGQADTQYF. The CDR3 bases are TGTGCCAGTAGGCCCTCGGGACAGGGTCAGGCAGATACGCAGTATTTT. V and J are TRBV19 and TRBJ2-3; 9 nucleotides agree with TRBD1. Germline lookup yields CDR1 LNHDA and CDR2 SQIVND (reference sequence). The CDR3 has 16 amino acids. Trimming cost V 6 bases and J 4 bases; bases outside gene matches: 11.

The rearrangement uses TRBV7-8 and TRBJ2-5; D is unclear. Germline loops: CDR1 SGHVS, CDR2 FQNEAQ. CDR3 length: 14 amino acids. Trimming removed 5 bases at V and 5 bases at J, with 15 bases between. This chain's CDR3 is CASSAVSFWETQYF. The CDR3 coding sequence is TGTGCCAGCAGCGCAGTCAGTTTTTGGGAGACCCAGTACTTC. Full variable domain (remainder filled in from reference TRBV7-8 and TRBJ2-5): GAGVSQSPRYKVAKRGQDVALRCDPISGHVSLFWYQQALGQGPEFLTYFQNEAQLDKSGLPSDRFFAERPEGSVSTLKIQRTQQEDSAVYLCASSAVSFWETQYFGPGTRLLVL.

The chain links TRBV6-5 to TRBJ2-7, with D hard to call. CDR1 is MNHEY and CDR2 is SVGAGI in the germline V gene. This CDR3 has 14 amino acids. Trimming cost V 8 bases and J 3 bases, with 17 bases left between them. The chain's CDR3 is CASQPGRRIYEQYF. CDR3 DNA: TGTGCCAGCCAGCCCGGACGTAGGATCTACGAGCAGTACTTC.

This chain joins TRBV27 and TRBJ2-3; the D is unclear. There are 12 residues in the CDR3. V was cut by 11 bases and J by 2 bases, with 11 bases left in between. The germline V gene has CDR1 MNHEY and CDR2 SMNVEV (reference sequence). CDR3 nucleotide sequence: TGTGCCTGTGGTGGGGACACAGATACGCAGTATTTT. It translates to CACGGDTDTQYF.

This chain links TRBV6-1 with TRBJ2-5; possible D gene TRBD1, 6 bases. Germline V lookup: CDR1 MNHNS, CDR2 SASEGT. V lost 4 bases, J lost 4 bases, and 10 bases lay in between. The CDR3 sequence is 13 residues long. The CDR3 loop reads CASSGQVTETQYF. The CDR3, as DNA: TGTGCCAGCAGTGGACAGGTGACAGAGACCCAGTACTTC.

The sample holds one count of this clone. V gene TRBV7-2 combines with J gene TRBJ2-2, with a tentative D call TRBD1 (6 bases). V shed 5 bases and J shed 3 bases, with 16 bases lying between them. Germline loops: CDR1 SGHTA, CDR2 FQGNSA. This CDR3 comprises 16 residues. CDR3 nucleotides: TGTGCCAGCAGCCGCATACTTCACAGGGACACCGGGGAGCTGTTTTTT. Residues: CASSRILHRDTGELFF.

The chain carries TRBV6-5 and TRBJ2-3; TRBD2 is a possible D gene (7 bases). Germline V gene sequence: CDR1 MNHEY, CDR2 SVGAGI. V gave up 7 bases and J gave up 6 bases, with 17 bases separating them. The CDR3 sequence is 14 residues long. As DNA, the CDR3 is TGTGCCAGCACCATCCCGGGGGGCAGCGATACGCAGTATTTT. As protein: CASTIPGGSDTQYF.

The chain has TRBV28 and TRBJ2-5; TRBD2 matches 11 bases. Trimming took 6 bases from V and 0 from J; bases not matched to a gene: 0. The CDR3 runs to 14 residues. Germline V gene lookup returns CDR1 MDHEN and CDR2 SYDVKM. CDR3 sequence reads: CASRLAGDQETQYF. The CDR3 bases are TGTGCCAGCAGACTAGCGGGGGACCAAGAGACCCAGTACTTC. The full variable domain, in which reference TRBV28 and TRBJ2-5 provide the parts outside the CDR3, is DVKVTQSSRYLVKRTGEKVFLECVQDMDHENMFWYRQDPGLGLRLIYFSYDVKMKEKGDIPEGYSVSREKKERFSLILESASTNQTSMYLCASRLAGDQETQYFGPGTRLLVL.

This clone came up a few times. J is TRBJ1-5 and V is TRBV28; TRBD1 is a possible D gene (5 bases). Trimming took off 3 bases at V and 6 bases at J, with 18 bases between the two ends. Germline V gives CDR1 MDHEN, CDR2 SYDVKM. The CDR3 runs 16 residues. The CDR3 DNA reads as TGTGCCAGCAGTTTTCGATTTAGAGGGGTAGGTCAGCCCCAGCATTTT. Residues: CASSFRFRGVGQPQHF.

CDR3 sequence: CASSLQQGGSNSPLHF. Written as DNA, the CDR3 is TGTGCCAGCAGCTTGCAACAGGGGGGTTCTAATTCACCCCTCCACTTT. V and J are TRBV5-6 and TRBJ1-6; 8 bases are a match to TRBD1. The CDR3 sequence is 16 residues long. V lost 1 base to trimming and J lost 6 bases; unmatched junction nucleotides: 6. Germline CDR1 reads SGHDT; CDR2 reads YYEEEE.

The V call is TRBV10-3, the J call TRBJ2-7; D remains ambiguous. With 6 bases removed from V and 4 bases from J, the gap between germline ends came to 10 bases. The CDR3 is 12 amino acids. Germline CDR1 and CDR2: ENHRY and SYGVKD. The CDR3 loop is CAISGREYEQYF. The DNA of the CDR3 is TGTGCCATCAGCGGACGAGAATACGAGCAGTACTTC.